The 13 T cell receptor beta chains listed next were all sequenced from one sample in a study of blood T cell repertoires in COVID-19. The method was immunoSEQ multiplex PCR; TCRdb's version includes in-frame clones alone and lacks a portion of them. The data contain around 11,000 clones, approximately 87% of them singletons. Sequencing was done on a sample of peripheral blood. The receptors shown here come from a human donor in a cohort sampled during active COVID-19.

The rearrangement joins TRBV7-2 to TRBJ2-2; D call uncertain. The CDR3 spans 14 residues. V lost 3 bases and J 5 bases, leaving 10 bases between the germline ends. Germline CDR1 and CDR2: SGHTA and FQGNSA. This chain's CDR3 is CASSLAIGTGELFF. The CDR3 nucleotides are TGTGCCAGCAGCTTGGCTATCGGGACCGGGGAGCTGTTTTTT.

The genes are TRBV6-6 and TRBJ2-2; perhaps TRBD2 as D (7 bases). Trimming took off 5 bases at V and 4 bases at J, with 20 bases between the two ends. CDR1 MNHNY and CDR2 SVGAGI come from the germline V gene (reference sequence). The CDR3 consists of 17 residues. For the CDR3, the DNA is TGTGCCAGCAGTCCCCGGGGGCGGGAGAGGGTCACCGGGGAGCTGTTTTTT. This codes for CASSPRGRERVTGELFF.

This clone has more than one count but fewer than ten. The V call is TRBV4-1, the J call TRBJ2-5; 8 bases fit TRBD1. The CDR3 has 16 residues. V lost 8 bases, J lost 2 bases, and 13 bases stayed unmatched. The germline CDR1 and CDR2 sequences are MGHRA and YSYEKL. DNA of the CDR3: TGCGCCAGCGGGGAATTGGGACAGGCGATTCAAGAGACCCAGTACTTC. Protein: CASGELGQAIQETQYF.

The chain recombines TRBV5-1 with TRBJ1-6; TRBD1 might be the D (6 bases). Looked up from germline, CDR1 is SGHRS and CDR2 is YFSETQ. This CDR3 has 16 amino acids. V lost 6 bases to trimming and J lost 3 bases, with 16 bases between them. The CDR3 spells CASNMGHGDYNSPLHF. CDR3 nucleotides: TGCGCCAGCAATATGGGACATGGGGACTATAATTCACCCCTCCACTTT.

The chain employs TRBV5-1 and TRBJ1-1; perhaps TRBD1 as D (5 bases). The CDR3 is made up of 14 amino acids. V shed 4 bases and J shed 2 bases, with 12 bases lying between them. The germline CDR1 and CDR2 sequences are SGHRS and YFSETQ. CDR3 DNA: TGCGCCAGCAGCCCACAGGCCTCCAACACTGAAGCTTTCTTT. Its protein is CASSPQASNTEAFF.

CDR3 protein: CASGTELYNEQFF. CDR3 sequence (DNA): TGTGCCAGCGGAACAGAACTCTACAATGAGCAGTTCTTC. The rearrangement uses TRBV2 and TRBJ2-1, with D uncertain. The CDR3 covers 13 residues. V was pared by 8 bases and J by 3 bases, with 11 bases between. Germline lookup yields CDR1 SNHLY and CDR2 FYNNEI.

The chain recombines TRBV10-3 with TRBJ1-5; maybe TRBD1 (5 bases). V was shortened by 8 bases and J by 2 bases, with 13 bases between the two germline ends. This CDR3 has 14 residues. Germline lookup yields CDR1 ENHRY and CDR2 SYGVKD. This CDR3 reads CAIGGRDGNQPQHF. In nucleotides, the CDR3 is TGTGCCATCGGTGGCAGGGATGGCAATCAGCCCCAGCATTTT.

This chain links TRBV28 with TRBJ1-1; D is unclear. CDR3 length equals 12 residues. Trimming shortened V by 3 bases and J by 1 base, and 3 bases separated the two germline ends. Germline CDR1 reads MDHEN; CDR2 reads SYDVKM. The CDR3 protein is CASSFGNTEAFF. CDR3 sequence (DNA): TGTGCCAGCAGTTTCGGGAACACTGAAGCTTTCTTT.

The gene calls are TRBV5-5 and TRBJ2-7, with TRBD2 matching over 10 bases. The CDR3 runs 16 residues. The V gene end was trimmed by 4 bases and the J gene end by 0 bases; junction bases not matched to a gene: 7. CDR1 and CDR2 from the germline V gene are SGHKS and YYEKEE (reference sequence). The CDR3 nucleotides are TGTGCCAGCAGCCCTCGACTAGCGGGTGCCTCCTACGAGCAGTACTTC. This encodes CASSPRLAGASYEQYF.

The chain has TRBV7-2 and TRBJ2-7; TRBD2 agrees at 8 bases. CDR1 SGHTA and CDR2 FQGNSA come from the germline V gene. After removal of 5 bases from V and 7 bases from J, the junction contained 19 bases not matched to a gene. The CDR3 spans 17 residues. CDR3 sequence: CASSMGARSGRPGEQYF. CDR3 DNA sequence: TGTGCCAGCAGCATGGGGGCTCGGAGCGGGAGACCGGGGGAGCAGTACTTC.

This clone was detected only once. The chain employs TRBV7-9 and TRBJ2-3, with 14 bases aligning to TRBD2. CDR1 SEHNR and CDR2 FQNEAQ come from the germline V gene (reference sequence). The V gene end was trimmed by 4 bases and the J gene end by 5 bases; junction bases not matched to a gene: 5. There are 16 residues in the CDR3. This chain's CDR3 is CASSSGLAGAGDTQYF. In DNA, the CDR3 is TGTGCCAGCAGCTCGGGACTAGCGGGAGCGGGAGATACGCAGTATTTT.

The rearrangement joins TRBV28 to TRBJ2-3; 10 bases agree with TRBD2. The germline V gene encodes CDR1 MDHEN and CDR2 SYDVKM. The V and J ends lost 3 bases and 2 bases, in that order; junction bases with no gene match: 8. The CDR3 contains 17 residues. CDR3 nucleotide sequence: TGTGCCAGCAGTTTCGGGGAGGGACTAGCGCCCACAGATACGCAGTATTTT. Translating gives CASSFGEGLAPTDTQYF.

This clone was recorded once. The chain recombines TRBV2 with TRBJ2-2, with D perhaps TRBD2 (5 bases). The CDR3 runs 13 residues. In germline, CDR1 is SNHLY, CDR2 FYNNEI. V lost 4 bases and J lost 2, with 5 bases in between. CDR3 coding DNA: TGTGCCAGCAGTGCGGGAAACACCGGGGAGCTGTTTTTT. This gives the protein CASSAGNTGELFF.